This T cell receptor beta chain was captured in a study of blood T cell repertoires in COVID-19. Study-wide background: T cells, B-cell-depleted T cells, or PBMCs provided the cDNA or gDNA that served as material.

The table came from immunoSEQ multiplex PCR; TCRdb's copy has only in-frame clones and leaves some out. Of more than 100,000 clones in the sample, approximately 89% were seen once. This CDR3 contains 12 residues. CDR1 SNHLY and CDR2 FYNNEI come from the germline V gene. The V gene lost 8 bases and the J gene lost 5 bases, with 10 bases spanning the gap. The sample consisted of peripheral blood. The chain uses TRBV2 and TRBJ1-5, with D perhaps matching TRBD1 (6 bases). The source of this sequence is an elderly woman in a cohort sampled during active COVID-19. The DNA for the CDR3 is TGTGCCAGCCACAGGGATGATCAGCCCCAGCATTTT. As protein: CASHRDDQPQHF.